This TCR beta chain stems from a study of T-cell reconstitution after alpha-beta-depleted transplantation in children. Many counts were recorded for this clonotype. Unique molecular identifiers were incorporated into the prepared TCRbeta library. TCRdb ran MiXCR on the PCR reads and lists one entry per CDR3 protein. The sample records about 350,000 distinct CDR3 sequences, roughly 14% being singletons. The germline CDR1 and CDR2 sequences are SGDLS and YYNGEE. Unmatched junction bases numbered 3, after V lost 4 bases and J lost 1 base. This CDR3 has 16 amino acids. The sequence derives from a human donor who donated a stem cell graft to a child with Fanconi anemia. The rearrangement uses TRBV9 and TRBJ2-3; 13 nucleotides line up with TRBD2. The sample consisted of PBMCs, taken from the stem cell graft. The CDR3 sequence is CASSPGLAGGTDTQYF. CDR3 bases: TGTGCCAGCAGCCCTGGACTAGCGGGGGGCACAGATACGCAGTATTTT.